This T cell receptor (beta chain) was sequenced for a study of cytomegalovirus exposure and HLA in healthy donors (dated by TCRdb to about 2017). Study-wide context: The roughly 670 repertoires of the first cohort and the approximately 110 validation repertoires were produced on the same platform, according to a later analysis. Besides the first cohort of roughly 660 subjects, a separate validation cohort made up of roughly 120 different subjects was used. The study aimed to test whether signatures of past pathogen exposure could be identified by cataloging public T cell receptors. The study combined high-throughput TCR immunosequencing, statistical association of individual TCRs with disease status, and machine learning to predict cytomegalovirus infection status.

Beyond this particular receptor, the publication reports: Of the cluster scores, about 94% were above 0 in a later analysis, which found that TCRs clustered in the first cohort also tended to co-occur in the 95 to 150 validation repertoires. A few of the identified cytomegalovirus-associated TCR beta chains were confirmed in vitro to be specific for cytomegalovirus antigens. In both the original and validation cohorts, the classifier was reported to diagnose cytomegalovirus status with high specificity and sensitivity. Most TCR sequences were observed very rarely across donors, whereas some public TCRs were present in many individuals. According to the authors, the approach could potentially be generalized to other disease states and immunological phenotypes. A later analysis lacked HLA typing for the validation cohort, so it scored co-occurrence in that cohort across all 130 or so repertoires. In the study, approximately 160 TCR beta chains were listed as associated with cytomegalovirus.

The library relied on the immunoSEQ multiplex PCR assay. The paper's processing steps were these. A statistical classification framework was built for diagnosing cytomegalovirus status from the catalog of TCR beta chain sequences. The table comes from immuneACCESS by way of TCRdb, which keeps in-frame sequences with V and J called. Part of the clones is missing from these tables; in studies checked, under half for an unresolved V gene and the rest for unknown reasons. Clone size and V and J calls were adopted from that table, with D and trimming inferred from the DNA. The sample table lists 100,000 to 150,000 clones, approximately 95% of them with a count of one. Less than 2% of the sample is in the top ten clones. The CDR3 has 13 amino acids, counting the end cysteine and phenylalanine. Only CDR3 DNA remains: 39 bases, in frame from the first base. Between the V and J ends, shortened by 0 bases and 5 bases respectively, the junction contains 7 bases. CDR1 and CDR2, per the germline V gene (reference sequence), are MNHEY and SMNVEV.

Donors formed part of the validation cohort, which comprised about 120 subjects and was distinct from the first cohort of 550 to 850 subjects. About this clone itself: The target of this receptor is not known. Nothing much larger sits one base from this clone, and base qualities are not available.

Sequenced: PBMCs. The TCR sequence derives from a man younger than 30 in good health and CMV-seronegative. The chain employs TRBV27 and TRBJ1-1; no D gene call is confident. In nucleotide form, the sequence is TGTGCCAGCAGTTTATCAGGAGGGACTGAAGCTTTCTTT. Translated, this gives CASSLSGGTEAFF.